The T cell receptor beta chain described here comes from a study of post-analysis software for immune sequencing data. Study conclusions and caveats: About five TRBV segments, including TRBV5-6, TRBV5-1 and TRBV20-1, were more frequent in patients than controls.

With V trimmed by 4 bases and J by 4 bases, 16 bases remained unmatched. CDR3 length: 16 residues. Per germline, CDR1 DFQATT and CDR2 SNEGSKA (reference sequence). In regard to this clonotype: The antigen is undetermined.

cDNA libraries of TCR beta carried unique molecular identifiers. From around 1 to 9.1 million T cells, 450,000 to 550,000 cDNA molecules were obtained. TCRdb processed the PCR reads anew with MiXCR; each CDR3 protein has one entry. The sample carries about 540,000 distinct CDR3 sequences, approximately 31% recorded once. J is TRBJ2-7 and V is TRBV20-1; 7 nucleotides agree with TRBD2. The sequencing input was blood. This TCR was sampled from a girl younger than 18 with multiple sclerosis. The CDR3 nucleotides are TGCAGTGCTACCATTCGCAGCGAGCGGGGAAGTTACGAGCAGTACTTC. Translation: CSATIRSERGSYEQYF.